This is a list of T cell receptor beta chains from one sample in a study of T cell repertoires in cytomegalovirus infection. TCRdb reanalysed the reads using MiXCR and keeps one entry per CDR3 protein. The table lists approximately 1,000,000 distinct CDR3 sequences, 25% to 40% of them singletons. The antigens these receptors bind are not known. Sequencing was performed on cultured CD8+ T cells from PBMCs, taken from culture after CMV antigen stimulation. These receptors were taken from a human donor in good health (CMV status not recorded). Some clones in this sample may be carry-over from other donors' samples. The CDR3 runs from the conserved cysteine through the conserved F or W. D genes are given only for firm matches. Size is stated for part of the rows, as once, few or many counts, or as a class when the clone is expanded.

D gene: TRBD2; V gene: TRBV6-2/TRBV6-3; J gene: TRBJ2-3; clone size: .; CDR3 DNA: TGTGCCAGCAGTTACTTCCTAGCGGCTAGCACAGATACGCAGTATTTT; CDR3 protein: CASSYFLAASTDTQYF
D gene: .; V gene: TRBV28; J gene: TRBJ2-3; clone size: .; CDR3 DNA: TGTGCCAGCATTTTAGCCGGCTGGAATACGCAGTATTTT; CDR3 protein: CASILAGWNTQYF
D gene: .; V gene: TRBV4-1; J gene: TRBJ1-1; clone size: .; CDR3 DNA: TGCGCCAGCAGCCAAGCGTCGGGGGGAACTGAAGCTTTCTTT; CDR3 protein: CASSQASGGTEAFF
D gene: .; V gene: TRBV5-4; J gene: TRBJ2-1; clone size: .; CDR3 DNA: TGTGCCAGCAGCTACACACCGGGACCCCTTCAATTC; CDR3 protein: CASSYTPGPLQF
D gene: .; V gene: TRBV7-9; J gene: TRBJ1-5; clone size: many; CDR3 DNA: TGTGCCAGCAGCTATACAGGGATGAATCAGCCCCAGCATTTT; CDR3 protein: CASSYTGMNQPQHF
D gene: .; V gene: TRBV27; J gene: TRBJ2-7; clone size: .; CDR3 DNA: TGTGCCAGCAGTTATCAGAAAGGTTACGAGCAGTACTTC; CDR3 protein: CASSYQKGYEQYF
D gene: .; V gene: TRBV27; J gene: TRBJ1-6; clone size: .; CDR3 DNA: TGTGCCAGCAGTTGGGGGGCAGGGGAAGCACCCCTCCACTTT; CDR3 protein: CASSWGAGEAPLHF
D gene: .; V gene: TRBV7-8; J gene: TRBJ2-2; clone size: few; CDR3 DNA: TGTGCCAGCGCGACATTCACCGGGGAGCTGTTTTTT; CDR3 protein: CASATFTGELFF
D gene: .; V gene: TRBV6-2/TRBV6-3; J gene: TRBJ2-5; clone size: .; CDR3 DNA: TGTGCCAGCAGTCAACCTCAAGAGACCCAGTACTTC; CDR3 protein: CASSQPQETQYF
D gene: .; V gene: TRBV19; J gene: TRBJ2-7; clone size: few; CDR3 DNA: TGTGCCACCTGGGGTGGCGAGCAGTACTTC; CDR3 protein: CATWGGEQYF
D gene: .; V gene: TRBV6-1; J gene: TRBJ2-1; clone size: .; CDR3 DNA: TGTGCCAGCATGGACAACAATGAGCAGTTCTTC; CDR3 protein: CASMDNNEQFF
D gene: TRBD2; V gene: TRBV7-9; J gene: TRBJ2-7; clone size: once; CDR3 DNA: TGTGCCAGCAGCCGGACTAGCGGGGGGGCCTCCTACGAGCAGTACTTC; CDR3 protein: CASSRTSGGASYEQYF
D gene: .; V gene: TRBV5-1; J gene: TRBJ2-7; clone size: .; CDR3 DNA: TGCGCCAGCAGCTTGGAAACAGGGTTATCCTACGAGCAGTACTTC; CDR3 protein: CASSLETGLSYEQYF
D gene: TRBD1; V gene: TRBV27; J gene: TRBJ1-2; clone size: .; CDR3 DNA: TGTGCCAGCAGCCAAGGGACAGGCCTACGGGGGGATGGCTACACCTTC; CDR3 protein: CASSQGTGLRGDGYTF
D gene: .; V gene: TRBV14; J gene: TRBJ1-4; clone size: few; CDR3 DNA: TGTGCCAGCAGCCAAGAGGACTCAACTAATGAAAAACTGTTTTTT; CDR3 protein: CASSQEDSTNEKLFF
D gene: .; V gene: TRBV28; J gene: TRBJ1-6; clone size: .; CDR3 DNA: TGTGCCAGCAGTTTATACGGGGTTGATTCACCCCTCCACTTT; CDR3 protein: CASSLYGVDSPLHF
D gene: .; V gene: TRBV27; J gene: TRBJ2-1; clone size: .; CDR3 DNA: TGTGCCAGCAGTTTCCCGGGGGCCCTCAATGAGCAGTTCTTC; CDR3 protein: CASSFPGALNEQFF
D gene: .; V gene: TRBV6-5; J gene: TRBJ2-3; clone size: few; CDR3 DNA: TGTGCCAGCAGTTACGGCGGGGCGCGCACAGATACGCAGTATTTT; CDR3 protein: CASSYGGARTDTQYF
D gene: TRBD1; V gene: TRBV6-5; J gene: TRBJ2-3; clone size: many; CDR3 DNA: TGTGCCAGCAGCGACTCGGGACAGGCCACAGATACGCAGTATTTT; CDR3 protein: CASSDSGQATDTQYF
D gene: .; V gene: TRBV3-1; J gene: TRBJ1-6; clone size: .; CDR3 DNA: TGTGCCAGCAGCCCCACGACAGAGAATCATTACTATTCACCCCTCCACTTT; CDR3 protein: CASSPTTENHYYSPLHF
D gene: .; V gene: TRBV27; J gene: TRBJ2-1; clone size: few; CDR3 DNA: TGTGCCAGCACCGGGACACCTTGGGATGAGCAGTTCTTC; CDR3 protein: CASTGTPWDEQFF
D gene: .; V gene: TRBV19; J gene: TRBJ1-2; clone size: few; CDR3 DNA: TGTGCCAGTAGTAACTCCTTGATCCCTGAGTACTATGGCTACACCTTC; CDR3 protein: CASSNSLIPEYYGYTF
D gene: .; V gene: TRBV7-9; J gene: TRBJ2-7; clone size: few; CDR3 DNA: TGTGCCAGCAGCTTAGGCGGGACACCAGTCAACGAGCAGTACTTC; CDR3 protein: CASSLGGTPVNEQYF
D gene: .; V gene: TRBV7-6; J gene: TRBJ2-3; clone size: .; CDR3 DNA: TGTGCCAGCACCCCAGGGGGGACAGCCCACACAGATACGCAGTATTTT; CDR3 protein: CASTPGGTAHTDTQYF
D gene: TRBD1; V gene: TRBV4-1; J gene: TRBJ2-7; clone size: few; CDR3 DNA: TGCGCCAGCAGCCAAGCACAGGGGAACGAGCAGTACTTC; CDR3 protein: CASSQAQGNEQYF
D gene: TRBD1; V gene: TRBV7-9; J gene: TRBJ1-1; clone size: few; CDR3 DNA: TGTGCCAGCAGCGACCTGGACAGGGGGTCCGACACTGAAGCTTTCTTT; CDR3 protein: CASSDLDRGSDTEAFF
D gene: .; V gene: TRBV12-3/TRBV12-4; J gene: TRBJ1-3; clone size: .; CDR3 DNA: TGTGCCAGGCTTGAGAGCACCATATATTTT; CDR3 protein: CARLESTIYF
D gene: .; V gene: TRBV10-1; J gene: TRBJ2-1; clone size: few; CDR3 DNA: TGCGCCAGCAGTGACCCTAGGGCAGGGAACAATGAGCAGTTCTTC; CDR3 protein: CASSDPRAGNNEQFF
D gene: .; V gene: TRBV6-1; J gene: TRBJ1-5; clone size: .; CDR3 DNA: TGTGCCAGCGACTCGAGGGGGGGGAGTCAGCCCCAGCATTTT; CDR3 protein: CASDSRGGSQPQHF
D gene: .; V gene: TRBV19; J gene: TRBJ2-7; clone size: few; CDR3 DNA: TGTGCCAGTAACCACGGCGATTACGAGCAGTACTTC; CDR3 protein: CASNHGDYEQYF
D gene: .; V gene: TRBV5-5; J gene: TRBJ2-7; clone size: many; CDR3 DNA: TGTGCCAGCAGCTCGAGGCCCTACGAGCAGTACTTC; CDR3 protein: CASSSRPYEQYF
D gene: .; V gene: TRBV7-9; J gene: TRBJ2-1; clone size: few; CDR3 DNA: TGTGCCAGCAGCTTAGGTTCCACGCACAATGAGCAGTTCTTC; CDR3 protein: CASSLGSTHNEQFF
D gene: .; V gene: TRBV18; J gene: TRBJ1-1; clone size: .; CDR3 DNA: TGTGCCAGCTCACCTAGCGACCGGAGTATTGAAGCTTTCTTT; CDR3 protein: CASSPSDRSIEAFF
D gene: .; V gene: TRBV5-4; J gene: TRBJ2-7; clone size: few; CDR3 DNA: TGTGCCAGCACTGAACCGCCGTTCTACGAGCAGTACTTC; CDR3 protein: CASTEPPFYEQYF
D gene: .; V gene: TRBV19; J gene: TRBJ1-1; clone size: once; CDR3 DNA: TGTGCCAGTAGTATGCCCCCAAAAATCACAGGGCGGAACACTGAAGCTTTCTTT; CDR3 protein: CASSMPPKITGRNTEAFF
D gene: TRBD1; V gene: TRBV6-2/TRBV6-3; J gene: TRBJ2-5; clone size: once; CDR3 DNA: TGTGCCAGCAGTTATTTCCGACGGGGACAGGAGACCCAGTACTTC; CDR3 protein: CASSYFRRGQETQYF
D gene: TRBD1; V gene: TRBV27; J gene: TRBJ1-1; clone size: .; CDR3 DNA: TGTGCCAGCAGAAGACAGGGGTTCTTGAACACTGAAGCTTTCTTT; CDR3 protein: CASRRQGFLNTEAFF
D gene: .; V gene: TRBV7-2; J gene: TRBJ2-7; clone size: many; CDR3 DNA: TGTGCCAGCAGCTTAGGATACTCCTACGAGCAGTACTTC; CDR3 protein: CASSLGYSYEQYF
D gene: TRBD1; V gene: TRBV6-2/TRBV6-3; J gene: TRBJ2-1; clone size: few; CDR3 DNA: TGTGCCAGCAGTCAGCCGCGACAGGGCTACAATGAGCAGTTCTTC; CDR3 protein: CASSQPRQGYNEQFF
D gene: TRBD2; V gene: TRBV6-5; J gene: TRBJ2-5; clone size: .; CDR3 DNA: TGTGCCAGCAGTCGAGAAGCGGGGGAAGAGACCCAGTACTTC; CDR3 protein: CASSREAGEETQYF
D gene: TRBD1; V gene: TRBV7-2; J gene: TRBJ1-2; clone size: many; CDR3 DNA: TGTGCCAGCAGCCACAGGGGTCCCTATGGCTACACCTTC; CDR3 protein: CASSHRGPYGYTF
D gene: .; V gene: TRBV12-3/TRBV12-4; J gene: TRBJ2-2; clone size: many; CDR3 DNA: TGTGCCAGCAGTCGAGGGGGATCCGGGGAGCTGTTTTTT; CDR3 protein: CASSRGGSGELFF
D gene: TRBD1; V gene: TRBV6-5; J gene: TRBJ2-7; clone size: few; CDR3 DNA: TGTGCCAGCAGTTACAATCAACAGGGGCACGAGCAGTACTTC; CDR3 protein: CASSYNQQGHEQYF
D gene: .; V gene: TRBV6-1; J gene: TRBJ1-1; clone size: .; CDR3 DNA: TGTGCCAGCAGTGATATCGGCAGTATGAACACTGAAGCTTTCTTT; CDR3 protein: CASSDIGSMNTEAFF
D gene: .; V gene: TRBV12-5; J gene: TRBJ2-2; clone size: once; CDR3 DNA: TGTGCTAGTGGTTTAGGTTTGGACGGAGATCCAGGGACCGGGGAGCTGTTTTTT; CDR3 protein: CASGLGLDGDPGTGELFF
D gene: .; V gene: TRBV4-1; J gene: TRBJ2-1; clone size: .; CDR3 DNA: TGCGCCAGCAGCCTTCCGGGGGGCAATGGTAAAAAAAATGAGCAGTTCTTC; CDR3 protein: CASSLPGGNGKKNEQFF
D gene: TRBD2; V gene: TRBV28; J gene: TRBJ2-3; clone size: few; CDR3 DNA: TGTGCCAGCAGTTATAGCGGGGGAGGAGATACGCAGTATTTT; CDR3 protein: CASSYSGGGDTQYF
D gene: .; V gene: TRBV27; J gene: TRBJ2-1; clone size: .; CDR3 DNA: TGTGCCAGCAGTAGAGGACTTTTAAATGAGCAGTTCTTC; CDR3 protein: CASSRGLLNEQFF
D gene: .; V gene: TRBV6-8; J gene: TRBJ1-1; clone size: .; CDR3 DNA: TGTGCCAGCAGTGTCGGGACATCAAACACTGAAGCTTTCTTT; CDR3 protein: CASSVGTSNTEAFF
D gene: .; V gene: TRBV6-1; J gene: TRBJ2-5; clone size: many; CDR3 DNA: TGTGCCAGCAGTCCAGCAGGGATAATGGAGACCCAGTACTTC; CDR3 protein: CASSPAGIMETQYF
D gene: .; V gene: TRBV7-6; J gene: TRBJ2-1; clone size: many; CDR3 DNA: TGTGCCAGCAGCTTAGAGTATGATGAGCAGTTCTTC; CDR3 protein: CASSLEYDEQFF
D gene: .; V gene: TRBV7-9; J gene: TRBJ2-2; clone size: few; CDR3 DNA: TGTGCCAGCAGCTTATATCTGGGGGCGCCGAACACCGGGGAGCTGTTTTTT; CDR3 protein: CASSLYLGAPNTGELFF